This paragraph reports one TCR beta chain. The target antigen is unknown. The sample is drawn from a study of cytomegalovirus exposure and HLA in healthy donors. General study findings and limits: The sole available immune exposure information was CMV serostatus.

60 Vbeta and 13 Jbeta primers were used in PCR. In the authors' workflow: In a later analysis, of around 85 million unique beta chains, roughly 10 million appeared in at least two donors. The protocol was immunoSEQ multiplex PCR, while the TCRdb copy is restricted to in-frame clones and leaves out a portion. The DNA gave D and trimming, while V, J and clone size come from that table. The data hold approximately 190,000 clones, with 81% observed a single time. This CDR3 contains 15 residues. Germline values: CDR1 SGHTA, CDR2 FQGNSA. V shed 1 base and J shed 0 bases, with 10 bases lying between them. Healthy people donating bone marrow made up the donors.

Sequenced material: PBMCs. The V and J genes are TRBV7-2 and TRBJ2-7, with D maybe TRBD2 (5 bases). The sequence was obtained from a man over 45 in good health and CMV-seronegative. CDR3 bases: TGTGCCAGCAGCTTAGGCCCAGCGGTCTCCTACGAGCAGTACTTC. Translated, it gives CASSLGPAVSYEQYF.